Listed here is a single T cell receptor beta chain. Trimming removed 3 bases from V and 6 bases from J, with 17 bases in between. The CDR3 sequence is 15 residues long. Germline V gene sequence: CDR1 KGHSH, CDR2 LQKENI. This entry belongs to a study of blood T cell repertoires in COVID-19. The protocol was immunoSEQ multiplex PCR, while the TCRdb copy is restricted to in-frame clones and leaves out a portion. This sample has about 410,000 clones, with over 75% found just once. This chain connects TRBV18 to TRBJ1-1; possible D gene TRBD1, 5 bases. The TCR originated in a middle-aged woman with COVID-19, enrolled during active disease. The specimen sequenced was peripheral blood. The CDR3 DNA reads as TGTGCCAGCTCACCGGGGGGGAGTGGAGGGGCTGAAGCTTTCTTT. It translates to CASSPGGSGGAEAFF. Using reference TRBV18 and TRBJ1-1 for the parts outside the CDR3, the full variable domain is NAGVMQNPRHLVRRRGQEARLRCSPMKGHSHVYWYRQLPEEGLKFMVYLQKENIIDESGMPKERFSAEFPKEGPSILRIQQVVRGDSAAYFCASSPGGSGGAEAFFGQGTRLTVV.